This T cell receptor beta chain emerged from a study of T cell responses to AZD1222 COVID-19 vaccine. Points from the study as a whole: In all cases, repertoires were sampled only after the peak T cell response.

In regard to this clone: What it binds is not known.

Germline-derived CDR1 and CDR2 are MNHEY and SVGAGI. CDR3 size: 15 residues. With V trimmed by 6 bases and J by 0 bases, 1 base remained unmatched. Here immunoSEQ multiplex PCR was the method, and the copy in TCRdb shows in-frame clones only, minus some. Of 150,000 to 200,000 clones in the sample, approximately 94% were seen once. Pooled samples include second doses given at about 4 or 12 weeks. V usage is TRBV6-5 and J usage is TRBJ2-3; 12 bases are shared with TRBD2. The clonotype originates from an adult who received the AZD1222 COVID-19 vaccine. The sample in question was peripheral blood, obtained 28 days after the second AZD1222 dose. This CDR3 reads CASRGTSGSTDTQYF. As DNA, the CDR3 is TGTGCCAGCAGAGGGACTAGCGGGAGCACAGATACGCAGTATTTT.